This T cell receptor (beta chain) is from a study of early T cells in non-severe SARS-CoV-2 infection. Looking at the study overall: Sequencing used unsorted whole-blood bulk RNA, so chains lack pairing.

This clonotype was detected many times. Its antigen remains unknown. This CDR3 is built from 13 residues. Germline lookup yields CDR1 SGHDN and CDR2 FVKESK. V dropped 5 bases and J dropped 7 bases, with 12 bases sitting between them. Unique molecular identifiers were added to individual cDNA molecules. In TCRdb, the 5' RACE reads were re-called with MiXCR into one record per CDR3 protein. This sample has around 92,000 distinct CDR3 sequences, with roughly 11% found just once. General study findings and limits: CD4 and private specificities were missed by VDJdb matching, which favored anti-spike CD8 responses.

This receptor was taken from an adult who was a healthcare worker with PCR-confirmed SARS-CoV-2 infection or an uninfected control (not recorded which). This sequence joins TRBV14 and TRBJ1-5; D gene ambiguous. Sequenced: whole blood. This CDR3 is CASSDAIGQPQHF. In DNA form, the CDR3 reads TGTGCCAGCAGCGACGCAATTGGCCAGCCCCAGCATTTT.